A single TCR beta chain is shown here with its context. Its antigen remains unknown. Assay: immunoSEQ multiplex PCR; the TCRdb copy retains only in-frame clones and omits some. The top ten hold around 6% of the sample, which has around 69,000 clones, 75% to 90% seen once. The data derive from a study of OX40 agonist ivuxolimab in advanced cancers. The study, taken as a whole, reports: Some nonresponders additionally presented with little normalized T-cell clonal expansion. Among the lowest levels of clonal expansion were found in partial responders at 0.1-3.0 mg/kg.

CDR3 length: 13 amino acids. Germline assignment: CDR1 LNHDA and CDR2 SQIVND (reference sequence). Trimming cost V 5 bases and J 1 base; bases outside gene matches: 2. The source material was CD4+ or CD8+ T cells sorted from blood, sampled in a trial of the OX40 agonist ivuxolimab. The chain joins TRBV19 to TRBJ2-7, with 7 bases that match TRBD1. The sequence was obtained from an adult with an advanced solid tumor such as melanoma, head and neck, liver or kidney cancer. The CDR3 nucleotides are TGTGCCAGTAGTGGGGACAGTTCCTACGAGCAGTACTTC. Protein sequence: CASSGDSSYEQYF.